This note documents a single TCR beta chain sequence. Its antigen is as yet unknown. Treatment was busulfan-fludarabine conditioning, a marrow graft, and cyclophosphamide on days +3 and +4. This specimen belongs to a study of T cells after posttransplantation cyclophosphamide. This CDR3 has 16 amino acids. Germline CDR1 and CDR2: SGHRS and YFSETQ. V shed 2 bases, J shed 1 base, and the junction held 6 bases outside the gene matches. TCRdb keeps only in-frame clones here, not all; method: immunoSEQ multiplex PCR. Altogether roughly 42,000 clones are present, about 90% being singletons, with the ten largest covering less than 2.5%. Regarding the study as a whole: Tissue-infiltrating T cells from skin or gut overlapped little with blood T cells. TRB clonality was highly associated with recipient CMV seropositivity and reactivation. Later post-transplant blood repertoires were often dominated by donor CD8+ memory clones.

Material: PBMCs, obtained roughly 59 days after allogeneic stem cell transplant with posttransplant cyclophosphamide. The V and J genes are TRBV5-1 and TRBJ1-1; the match to TRBD1 covers 9 bases. The sequence was collected from a male patient aged 60-70 years who received an allogeneic stem cell transplant from a related donor and was CMV-positive. Some of these T cells may belong to the graft donor. CDR3 coding DNA: TGCGCCAGCAGCTTTGACAGGGGGGAAAGGAACACTGAAGCTTTCTTT. This sequence encodes CASSFDRGERNTEAFF.